This TCR beta chain was documented in a study of beta chain features in type 1 diabetes. General study findings and limits: A PCR bias possibly favoring shorter templates would apply equally to patients and controls. Patients with Type 1 diabetes showed moderately but significantly shorter TCRB CDR3s in all four CD4+ subsets. Compared with healthy donors, patients appeared to share more similar naive, central memory and regulatory TCRB repertoires.

This clone occurred a few times. What it binds is not known. The germline V and J ends were trimmed by 8 bases and 1 base, with 15 bases remaining between them. Germline V lookup: CDR1 SGHAT, CDR2 FQNNGV. This CDR3 contains 16 residues. Expressed TCRB transcripts were sequenced because the entire RNA isolate underwent reverse transcription. Method: immunoSEQ multiplex PCR; TCRdb's copy keeps in-frame clones and lacks some. Here the sample spans 600,000 to 700,000 clones, about an eighth being singletons. Sorting that relied on CD45RO/CCR7/CD25/CD127/CD95/CD27 yielded CD4+ naive, central memory, regulatory and stem cell-like memory cells. Purity (above 98%) was reached by all sorted populations.

The J gene is TRBJ2-6, the V gene TRBV11-2; D gene unclear. The material sequenced was naive CD4+ T cells from blood. This sequence was found in a man between 18 and 29 years old with type 1 diabetes. This CDR3 reads CASDLPYWSGANVLTF. CDR3 DNA sequence: TGTGCCAGCGATCTTCCCTATTGGTCTGGGGCCAACGTCCTGACTTTC. The full variable domain, completed using reference TRBV11-2 and TRBJ2-6, is EAGVAQSPRYKIIEKRQSVAFWCNPISGHATLYWYQQILGQGPKLLIQFQNNGVVDDSQLPKDRFSAERLKGVDSTLKIQPAKLEDSAVYLCASDLPYWSGANVLTFGAGSRLTVL.